This is a list of T cell receptor beta chains from one sample in a study of T cell responses to AZD1222 COVID-19 vaccine. TCRdb keeps only in-frame clones here, not all; method: immunoSEQ multiplex PCR. The data show 80,000 to 90,000 clones, with about 89% seen just once and roughly 5.2% held by the top ten. The sample consisted of peripheral blood, taken 28 days after the second AZD1222 dose. These receptor sequences come from an adult who received the AZD1222 COVID-19 vaccine. Each CDR3 is given with its conserved first and last residue. The D gene is left open where the match is weak. A row's size may be missing; if present it is once, few, many or a size class.

J | length | D | size | V | CDR3 | DNA
TRBJ1-4 | 18 | TRBD1 | - | TRBV4-1 | CASSRAGTGAGGNEKLFF | TGCGCCAGCAGCCGCGCCGGGACAGGGGCGGGAGGTAATGAAAAACTGTTTTTT
TRBJ2-3 | 18 | TRBD2 | once | TRBV3-1/TRBV3-2 | CASSQDSAGGPSTDTQYF | TGTGCCAGCAGCCAAGATTCAGCGGGGGGGCCCAGCACAGATACGCAGTATTTT
TRBJ2-3 | 17 | TRBD2 | - | TRBV24-1 | CATSDAASGGGTDTQYF | TGTGCCACCAGTGATGCTGCTAGCGGGGGGGGCACAGATACGCAGTATTTT
TRBJ2-7 | 15 | TRBD1 | - | TRBV19 | CASSIEAGGIYEQYF | TGTGCCAGTAGTATAGAGGCAGGGGGAATCTACGAGCAGTACTTC
TRBJ1-1 | 15 | - | once | TRBV6-5 | CASSYSIQMNTEAFF | TGTGCCAGCAGTTACTCGATCCAGATGAACACTGAAGCTTTCTTT
TRBJ2-7 | 14 | TRBD1 | - | TRBV3-1/TRBV3-2 | CASSPWGRGPEQYF | TGTGCCAGCAGCCCCTGGGGCAGGGGGCCCGAGCAGTACTTC
TRBJ1-2 | 16 | - | - | TRBV21-1 | CASSWWYGRGSYGYTF | TGTGCCAGCAGCTGGTGGTACGGCCGAGGGAGTTATGGCTACACCTTC
TRBJ1-1 | 14 | - | - | TRBV11-2 | CASSSMAGNTEAFF | TGTGCCAGCAGCTCGATGGCAGGGAACACTGAAGCTTTCTTT
TRBJ2-5 | 13 | - | - | TRBV19 | CASSIGGEETQYF | TGTGCCAGTAGTATAGGAGGGGAAGAGACCCAGTACTTC
TRBJ2-7 | 13 | TRBD1 | - | TRBV7-9 | CASSSTGDHEQYF | TGTGCCAGCAGTTCGACAGGGGACCACGAGCAGTACTTC
TRBJ1-4 | 15 | - | - | TRBV2 | CASRIGQINNEKLFF | TGTGCCAGCAGGATTGGACAGATAAATAATGAAAAACTGTTTTTT
TRBJ1-5 | 15 | - | - | TRBV6-5 | CASSRPGDSNQPQHF | TGTGCCAGCAGTCGCCCCGGAGATAGCAATCAGCCCCAGCATTTT
TRBJ2-3 | 15 | - | - | TRBV7-8 | CASSPSPGATDTQYF | TGTGCCAGCAGCCCATCTCCAGGGGCGACAGATACGCAGTATTTT
TRBJ2-5 | 16 | TRBD2 | once | TRBV3-1/TRBV3-2 | CASSRSELLGGKTQYF | TGTGCCAGCAGCCGATCCGAATTGCTGGGGGGGAAGACCCAGTACTTC
TRBJ2-3 | 13 | TRBD2 | - | TRBV9 | CASSAQGEGTQYF | TGTGCCAGCAGCGCACAAGGGGAGGGTACGCAGTATTTT
TRBJ1-5 | 12 | - | - | TRBV30 | CAWGEGNQPQHF | TGTGCCTGGGGAGAAGGGAATCAGCCCCAGCATTTT
TRBJ1-4 | 15 | - | - | TRBV6-5 | CASSPIGRVFEKLFF | TGTGCCAGCAGTCCAATCGGCAGGGTGTTTGAAAAACTGTTTTTT
TRBJ2-5 | 15 | TRBD2 | - | TRBV4-1 | CASSPLSAGAETQYF | TGCGCCAGCAGCCCCCTCTCAGCGGGGGCAGAGACCCAGTACTTC
TRBJ2-1 | 15 | - | - | TRBV5-4 | CASSLWTTGKDEQFF | TGTGCCAGCAGCTTGTGGACTACCGGAAAGGATGAGCAGTTCTTC
TRBJ1-5 | 16 | TRBD1 | - | TRBV10-3 | CAIRGDRVGGNQPQHF | TGTGCCATCAGGGGGGACAGGGTCGGTGGCAATCAGCCCCAGCATTTT
TRBJ1-6 | 14 | - | - | TRBV6-5 | CASSKRGDDSPLHF | TGTGCCAGCAGCAAACGGGGGGATGATTCACCCCTCCACTTT
TRBJ1-3 | 15 | TRBD1 | - | TRBV6-5 | CASRRQGRSGNTIYF | TGTGCCAGCAGAAGACAGGGGAGATCTGGAAACACCATATATTTT
TRBJ2-5 | 16 | TRBD2 | - | TRBV9 | CASSEPGLAGEETQYF | TGTGCCAGCAGCGAGCCGGGACTAGCGGGGGAAGAGACCCAGTACTTC
TRBJ2-5 | 13 | TRBD2 | once | TRBV29-1 | CSWGGVDKETQYF | TGCAGTTGGGGGGGGGTCGACAAAGAGACCCAGTACTTC
TRBJ1-2 | 13 | TRBD1 | - | TRBV12-3/TRBV12-4 | CASSTPGGHGYTF | TGTGCCAGCAGTACACCAGGGGGACATGGCTACACCTTC
TRBJ1-4 | 15 | TRBD1 | once | TRBV5-1 | CASSLTGGTNEKLFF | TGCGCCAGCAGCTTAACAGGGGGAACTAATGAAAAACTGTTTTTT
TRBJ2-5 | 13 | TRBD2 | - | TRBV11-2 | CASSFSGEETQYF | TGTGCCAGCAGCTTTAGCGGGGAAGAGACCCAGTACTTC